This entry lists 23 T cell receptor beta chains sequenced from one sample in a study of cytomegalovirus exposure and HLA in healthy donors. The PCR contained 60 Vbeta and 13 Jbeta primers. The table came from immunoSEQ multiplex PCR; TCRdb's copy has only in-frame clones and leaves some out. The data contain approximately 180,000 clones, about four fifths of them singletons. Sequenced input: PBMCs. The source of these receptors is a man aged 18 to 35 in good health and CMV-seronegative.

This clone has more than one count but fewer than ten. This chain connects TRBV5-6 to TRBJ1-2; no reliable D call. The CDR3 is made up of 17 amino acids. Per the germline V gene, CDR1 is SGHDT and CDR2 is YYEEEE. Trimming removed 0 bases from V and 1 base from J, with 16 bases in between. The CDR3 protein is CASSLDPGMFFNYGYTF. The CDR3 coding sequence is TGTGCCAGCAGCTTGGACCCCGGTATGTTTTTTAACTATGGCTACACCTTC. Based on the CDR3 plus reference TRBV5-6 and TRBJ1-2, the full variable domain is DAGVTQSPTHLIKTRGQQVTLRCSPKSGHDTVSWYQQALGQGPQFIFQYYEEEERQRGNFPDRFSGHQFPNYSSELNVNALLLGDSALYLCASSLDPGMFFNYGYTFGSGTRLTVV.

This rearrangement joins TRBV13 to TRBJ1-4; TRBD1 agrees at 7 bases. This CDR3 has 14 amino acids. The germline V gene encodes CDR1 PRHDT and CDR2 FYEKMQ (reference sequence). With 4 bases clipped from V and 4 bases from J, the junction kept 3 bases outside the gene matches. The CDR3 reads CASSYRDSNEKLFF. The CDR3, as DNA: TGTGCCAGCAGCTACCGGGACAGTAATGAAAAACTGTTTTTT.

The V gene is TRBV2, the J gene TRBJ2-7; no definite D call. Between the trimmed V and J ends, which lost 3 bases and 5 bases, there was a span of 11 bases. The germline V gene has CDR1 SNHLY and CDR2 FYNNEI. The CDR3 is 13 residues long. The CDR3 DNA is TGTGCCAGCAGTGATGCAGGTCCGGACGAGCAGTACTTC. As protein: CASSDAGPDEQYF.

This CDR3 reads CASSPTGTGYNEQFF. The CDR3 DNA reads as TGTGCCAGCAGCCCGACCGGGACAGGCTACAATGAGCAGTTCTTC. The chain has TRBV7-2 and TRBJ2-1, with 8 bases matching TRBD1. The length of the CDR3 is 15 residues. Germline values: CDR1 SGHTA, CDR2 FQGNSA. The V gene end was trimmed by 5 bases and the J gene end by 3 bases; junction bases not matched to a gene: 6. Using reference TRBV7-2 and TRBJ2-1 for the parts outside the CDR3, the full variable domain is GAGVSQSPSNKVTEKGKDVELRCDPISGHTALYWYRQSLGQGLEFLIYFQGNSAPDKSGLPSDRFSAERTGGSVSTLTIQRTQQEDSAVYLCASSPTGTGYNEQFFGPGTRLTVL.

This rearrangement joins TRBV11-2 to TRBJ1-2; 7 bases line up with TRBD1. The CDR3 extends over 15 amino acids. The V gene end was trimmed by 1 base and the J gene end by 2 bases; junction bases not matched to a gene: 4. Germline CDR1 is SGHAT and CDR2 is FQNNGV. The CDR3 is CASSLAPGQNYGYTF. The CDR3 coding sequence is TGTGCCAGCAGCTTAGCGCCGGGACAGAACTATGGCTACACCTTC.

The gene calls are TRBV5-4 and TRBJ1-6, with 9 nucleotides matching TRBD1. This CDR3 has 16 amino acids. The V and J ends lost 4 bases and 6 bases, in that order; junction bases with no gene match: 8. The germline V gene encodes CDR1 SGHNT and CDR2 YYREEE (reference sequence). The CDR3 is CASSPGQGSANSPLHF. The DNA of the CDR3 is TGTGCCAGCAGCCCCGGACAGGGGTCCGCTAATTCACCCCTCCACTTT.

This chain connects TRBV11-1 to TRBJ2-7, with 12 nucleotides matching TRBD2. CDR3 length: 18 amino acids. Germline values: CDR1 SGHAT, CDR2 FQDESV (reference sequence). The V and J ends lost 1 base and 3 bases, in that order; junction bases with no gene match: 10. The CDR3 here is CASSLEASGRAVYYEQYF. The CDR3 DNA reads as TGTGCCAGCAGCTTAGAGGCTAGCGGGAGGGCGGTGTACTACGAGCAGTACTTC.

The V call is TRBV7-6, the J call TRBJ2-7, with a weak D call TRBD2 (5 bases). The CDR3 runs 13 residues. Germline CDR1 reads SGHVS; CDR2 reads FNYEAQ. Trimming left V 0 bases short and J 5 bases short, with 8 bases between. In DNA, the CDR3 is TGTGCCAGCAGCTTAGCGGGAGAGAACGAGCAGTACTTC. Protein sequence: CASSLAGENEQYF.

The rearrangement joins TRBV4-1 to TRBJ1-5, with D unresolved. Germline values: CDR1 MGHRA, CDR2 YSYEKL. V lost 0 bases to trimming and J lost 4 bases, with 13 bases between them. The CDR3 consists of 16 residues. The CDR3 coding sequence is TGCGCCAGCAGCCAAGAAGGGAGCAGATTAAATCAGCCCCAGCATTTT. Translation gives CASSQEGSRLNQPQHF.

V is TRBV6-1 and J is TRBJ1-2; no firm D call. The CDR3 extends over 12 amino acids. Trimming pared 7 bases from V and 9 bases from J, leaving 15 bases between. Germline V gene data show CDR1 as MNHNS and CDR2 as SASEGT. CDR3 DNA: TGTGCCAGCATGGTTAGGCAGGAAAGCTACACCTTC. Encoded protein: CASMVRQESYTF.

This chain connects TRBV5-5 to TRBJ2-7; 7 bases align to TRBD1. Trimming took 3 bases from V and 5 from J; bases not matched to a gene: 2. Germline V gene lookup returns CDR1 SGHKS and CDR2 YYEKEE (reference sequence). The CDR3 covers 12 residues. The CDR3 spells CASSWGQHEQYF. The CDR3 DNA reads as TGTGCCAGCAGCTGGGGACAGCACGAGCAGTACTTC.

J is TRBJ2-7 and V is TRBV27; D gene unclear. From germline, CDR1 is MNHEY and CDR2 SMNVEV (reference sequence). This CDR3 is 15 amino acids long. Trimming cost V 2 bases and J 4 bases, with 15 bases left between them. The CDR3 DNA follows: TGTGCCAGCAGTTTACTCCGACTCCCGACTTACGAGCAGTACTTC. Translating gives CASSLLRLPTYEQYF.

The genes are TRBV6-5 and TRBJ2-3; perhaps TRBD2 as D (5 bases). CDR1 and CDR2 from the germline V gene are MNHEY and SVGAGI. The V and J ends lost 6 bases and 4 bases respectively, with 8 bases between them. The CDR3 sequence is 12 residues long. CDR3 sequence (DNA): TGTGCCAGCAGCCGGGGTGCAGATACGCAGTATTTT. Encoded protein: CASSRGADTQYF.

This chain connects TRBV29-1 to TRBJ2-1; 7 positions match TRBD2. J lost 6 bases, V lost 7 bases, and 12 bases had no gene match. This CDR3 has 14 residues. Germline V CDR1 and CDR2: SQVTM, ANQGSEA. The CDR3 nucleotides are TGCAGCGCCTGGTTCGCTAGCGGAATCAATGAGCAGTTCTTC. This encodes CSAWFASGINEQFF.

The chain carries TRBV18 and TRBJ2-7; a weak D match, TRBD2 (5 bases). V lost 6 bases and J 0 bases, leaving 9 bases between the germline ends. This CDR3 is 13 amino acids long. CDR1 is KGHSH and CDR2 is LQKENI in the germline V gene. The CDR3 is CASSLGSSYEQYF. CDR3 nucleotide sequence: TGTGCCAGCTCCCTGGGGAGCTCCTACGAGCAGTACTTC.

This sequence joins TRBV7-6 and TRBJ2-5; D might be TRBD1 (5 bases). This CDR3 contains 16 residues. Trimming shortened V by 4 bases and J by 2 bases, and 17 bases separated the two germline ends. Per the germline V gene, CDR1 is SGHVS and CDR2 is FNYEAQ. The CDR3 coding sequence is TGTGCCAGCAGCTCCACCCTCAGGGATAGACAAGAGACCCAGTACTTC. Protein: CASSSTLRDRQETQYF.

The V and J genes are TRBV5-4 and TRBJ1-4; D unclear. V lost 7 bases and J lost 2, with 9 bases in between. Germline V gene lookup returns CDR1 SGHNT and CDR2 YYREEE (reference sequence). This CDR3 has 13 residues. For the CDR3, the DNA is TGTGCCAGCTGGAGAGCGACTAATGAAAAACTGTTTTTT. Protein: CASWRATNEKLFF.

This clone was detected a few times. The rearrangement joins TRBV9 to TRBJ1-2; D ambiguous. The CDR3 contains 13 residues. The V gene's germline CDR1 is SGDLS and CDR2 YYNGEE. Trimming took off 0 bases at V and 2 bases at J, with 5 bases between the two ends. CDR3 region: CASSVDRNYGYTF. The DNA of the CDR3 is TGTGCCAGCAGCGTAGACAGAAACTATGGCTACACCTTC. Full variable domain (remainder filled in from reference TRBV9 and TRBJ1-2): DSGVTQTPKHLITATGQRVTLRCSPRSGDLSVYWYQQSLDQGLQFLIQYYNGEERAKGNILERFSAQQFPDLHSELNLSSLELGDSALYFCASSVDRNYGYTFGSGTRLTVV.

The chain couples TRBV6-6 to TRBJ1-1; D ambiguous. With 4 bases removed from V and 0 bases from J, the gap between germline ends came to 6 bases. Germline CDR1 MNHNY, CDR2 SVGAGI (reference sequence). CDR3 length equals 13 residues. CDR3 nucleotide sequence: TGTGCCAGCAGTTCAGGAATGAACACTGAAGCTTTCTTT. This codes for CASSSGMNTEAFF.

The CDR3 DNA reads as TGTGCCAGCAGCGGCCTTGGGGCGTCTGGTACTGAAGCTTTCTTT. Its translation is CASSGLGASGTEAFF. V is TRBV7-9 and J is TRBJ1-1, with D perhaps TRBD1 (5 bases). Germline CDR1 SEHNR, CDR2 FQNEAQ (reference sequence). Trimming shortened V by 5 bases and J by 5 bases, and 18 bases separated the two germline ends. This CDR3 comprises 15 residues. Full variable domain (rest looked up from reference TRBV7-9 and TRBJ1-1): DTGVSQNPRHKITKRGQNVTFRCDPISEHNRLYWYRQTLGQGPEFLTYFQNEAQLEKSRLLSDRFSAERPKGSFSTLEIQRTEQGDSAMYLCASSGLGASGTEAFFGQGTRLTVV.

The V gene is TRBV9, the J gene TRBJ2-4; D is ambiguous. V was trimmed by 3 bases and J by 0 bases, leaving 13 bases between them. The CDR3 contains 16 residues. Germline CDR1 is SGDLS and CDR2 is YYNGEE. The CDR3 sequence: CASSALDLAAKNIQYF. The CDR3 region has the DNA TGTGCCAGCAGCGCTCTAGACTTGGCAGCCAAAAACATTCAGTACTTC.

This clone has only a few counts. The chain employs TRBV5-4 and TRBJ2-5, with D possibly matching TRBD2 (5 bases). Germline V gene lookup returns CDR1 SGHNT and CDR2 YYREEE (reference sequence). The V end was cut by 9 bases, the J end by 4 bases, with 19 bases between. CDR3 length equals 14 residues. CDR3 sequence: CATRLFGKLETQYF. The CDR3 DNA reads as TGTGCCACCCGCTTGTTCGGGAAACTAGAGACCCAGTACTTC.

The rearrangement links TRBV11-2 to TRBJ2-3, with unresolved D. Germline CDR1 is SGHAT and CDR2 is FQNNGV. Trimming left V 5 bases short and J 4 bases short, with 10 bases between. CDR3 size: 13 residues. CDR3 DNA sequence: TGTGCCAGCAGCCCCTTGGGCCCAGATACGCAGTATTTT. It specifies CASSPLGPDTQYF.